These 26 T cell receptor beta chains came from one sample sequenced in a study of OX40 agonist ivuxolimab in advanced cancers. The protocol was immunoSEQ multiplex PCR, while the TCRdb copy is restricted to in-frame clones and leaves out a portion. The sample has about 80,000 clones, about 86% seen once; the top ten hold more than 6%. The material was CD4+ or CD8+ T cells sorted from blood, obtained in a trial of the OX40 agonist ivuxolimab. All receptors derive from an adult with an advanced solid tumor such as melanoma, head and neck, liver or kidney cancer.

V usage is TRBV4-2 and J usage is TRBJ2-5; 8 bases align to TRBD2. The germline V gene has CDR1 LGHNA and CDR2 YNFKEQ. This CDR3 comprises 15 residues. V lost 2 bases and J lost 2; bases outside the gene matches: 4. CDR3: CASSQNREGQETQYF. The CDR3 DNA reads TGTGCCAGCAGCCAAAACCGGGAGGGACAAGAGACCCAGTACTTC.

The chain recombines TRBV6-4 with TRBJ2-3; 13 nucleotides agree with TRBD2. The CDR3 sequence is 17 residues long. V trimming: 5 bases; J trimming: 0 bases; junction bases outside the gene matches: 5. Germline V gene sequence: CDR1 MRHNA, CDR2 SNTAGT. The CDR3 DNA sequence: TGTGCCAGCAGTCAACTAGCGGGGGGGCCGAGCACAGATACGCAGTATTTT. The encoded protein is CASSQLAGGPSTDTQYF.

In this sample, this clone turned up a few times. CDR3: CASSLTGLAGDEQYF. Here the CDR3 DNA reads TGCGCCAGCAGCTTGACGGGACTAGCGGGTGACGAGCAGTACTTC. The chain links TRBV5-1 to TRBJ2-7; 12 positions match TRBD2. CDR3 length: 15 residues. CDR1 SGHRS and CDR2 YFSETQ come from the germline V gene. V gave up 1 base and J gave up 5 bases; unmatched junction bases: 4. Full variable domain (remainder filled in from reference TRBV5-1 and TRBJ2-7): KAGVTQTPRYLIKTRGQQVTLSCSPISGHRSVSWYQQTPGQGLQFLFEYFSETQRNKGNFPGRFSGRQFSNSRSEMNVSTLELGDSALYLCASSLTGLAGDEQYFGPGTRLTVT.

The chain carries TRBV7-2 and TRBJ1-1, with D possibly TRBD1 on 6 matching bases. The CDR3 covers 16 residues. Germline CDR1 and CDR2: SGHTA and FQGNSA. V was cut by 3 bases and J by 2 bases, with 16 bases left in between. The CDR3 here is CASSFSPGHINTEAFF. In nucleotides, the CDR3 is TGTGCCAGCAGCTTTAGCCCGGGACACATCAACACTGAAGCTTTCTTT.

CDR3 DNA: TGTGCCAGCAGTTCGCGGACTAGCGGGGGGGCCGGTGAGCAGTTCTTC. It specifies CASSSRTSGGAGEQFF. The chain has TRBV2 and TRBJ2-1, with TRBD2 matching over 15 bases. The CDR3 totals 16 residues. Germline V gene sequence: CDR1 SNHLY, CDR2 FYNNEI. V dropped 5 bases and J dropped 9; count of bases not matched to a gene: 8. Full variable domain (missing parts from reference TRBV2 and TRBJ2-1): EPEVTQTPSHQVTQMGQEVILRCVPISNHLYFYWYRQILGQKVEFLVSFYNNEISEKSEIFDDQFSVERPDGSNFTLKIRSTKLEDSAMYFCASSSRTSGGAGEQFFGPGTRLTVL.

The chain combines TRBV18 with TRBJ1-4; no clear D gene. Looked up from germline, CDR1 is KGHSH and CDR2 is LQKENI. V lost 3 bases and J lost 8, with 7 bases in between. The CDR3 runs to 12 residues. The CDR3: CASSPQQEKLFF. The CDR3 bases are TGTGCCAGCTCACCTCAACAGGAAAAACTGTTTTTT.

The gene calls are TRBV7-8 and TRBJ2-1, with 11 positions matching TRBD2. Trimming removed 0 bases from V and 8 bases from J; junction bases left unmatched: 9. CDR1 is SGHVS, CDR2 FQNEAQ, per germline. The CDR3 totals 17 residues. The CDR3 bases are TGTGCCAGCAGCTTAGCAACCTTGACTAGCGGGAATCATGAGCAGTTCTTC. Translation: CASSLATLTSGNHEQFF.

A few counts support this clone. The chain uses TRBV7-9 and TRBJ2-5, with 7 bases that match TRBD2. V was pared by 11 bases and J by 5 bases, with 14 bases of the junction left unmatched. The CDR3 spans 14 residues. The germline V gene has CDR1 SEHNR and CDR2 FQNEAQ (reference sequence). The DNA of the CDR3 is TGTGCCGCTACCCGGCCCGGGGGAGGGGAGACCCAGTACTTC. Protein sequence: CAATRPGGGETQYF.

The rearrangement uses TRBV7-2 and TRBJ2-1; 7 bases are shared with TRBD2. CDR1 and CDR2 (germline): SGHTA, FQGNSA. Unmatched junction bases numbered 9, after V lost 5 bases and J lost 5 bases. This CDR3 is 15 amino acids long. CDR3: CASSLSGTPNNEQFF. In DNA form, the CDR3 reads TGTGCCAGCAGCCTGAGCGGGACTCCGAACAATGAGCAGTTCTTC.

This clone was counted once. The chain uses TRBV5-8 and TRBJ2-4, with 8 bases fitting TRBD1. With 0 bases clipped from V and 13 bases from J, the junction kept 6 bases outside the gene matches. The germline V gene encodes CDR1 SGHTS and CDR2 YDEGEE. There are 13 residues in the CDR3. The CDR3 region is CASSLAGGFGQYF. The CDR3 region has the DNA TGTGCCAGCAGCTTGGCAGGGGGCTTCGGCCAGTACTTC. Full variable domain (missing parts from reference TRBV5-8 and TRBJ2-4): EAGVTQSPTHLIKTRGQQATLRCSPISGHTSVYWYQQALGLGLQFLLWYDEGEERNRGNFPPRFSGRQFPNYSSELNVNALELEDSALYLCASSLAGGFGQYFGAGTRLSVL.

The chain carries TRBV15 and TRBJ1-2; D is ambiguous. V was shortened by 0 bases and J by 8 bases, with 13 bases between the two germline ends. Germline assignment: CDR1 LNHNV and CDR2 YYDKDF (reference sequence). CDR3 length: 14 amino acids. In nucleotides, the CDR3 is TGTGCCACCAGCAGAGATCGAGAGGGTCTCGGCTACACCTTC. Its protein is CATSRDREGLGYTF. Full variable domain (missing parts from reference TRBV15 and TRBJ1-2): DAMVIQNPRYQVTQFGKPVTLSCSQTLNHNVMYWYQQKSSQAPKLLFHYYDKDFNNEADTPDNFQSRRPNTSFCFLDIRSPGLGDTAMYLCATSRDREGLGYTFGSGTRLTVV.

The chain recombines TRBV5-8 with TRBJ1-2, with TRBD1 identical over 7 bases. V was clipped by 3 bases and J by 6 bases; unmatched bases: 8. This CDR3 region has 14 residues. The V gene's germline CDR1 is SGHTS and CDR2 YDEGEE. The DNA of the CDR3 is TGTGCCAGCAGCTCCCTCAGGGGGACCGATGGCTACACCTTC. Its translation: CASSSLRGTDGYTF.

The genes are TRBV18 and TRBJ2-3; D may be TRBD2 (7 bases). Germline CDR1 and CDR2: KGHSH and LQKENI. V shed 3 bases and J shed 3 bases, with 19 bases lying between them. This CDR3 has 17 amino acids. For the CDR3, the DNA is TGTGCCAGCTCACCTTTGAGGGGGGGCCAGGGTACAGATACGCAGTATTTT. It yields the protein CASSPLRGGQGTDTQYF. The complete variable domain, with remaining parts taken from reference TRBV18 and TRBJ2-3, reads NAGVMQNPRHLVRRRGQEARLRCSPMKGHSHVYWYRQLPEEGLKFMVYLQKENIIDESGMPKERFSAEFPKEGPSILRIQQVVRGDSAAYFCASSPLRGGQGTDTQYFGPGTRLTVL.

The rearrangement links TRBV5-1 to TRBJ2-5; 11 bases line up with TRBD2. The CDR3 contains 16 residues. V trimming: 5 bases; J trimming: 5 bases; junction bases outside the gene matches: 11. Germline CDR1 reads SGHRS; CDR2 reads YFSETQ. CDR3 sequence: CASSPALTSGTETQYF. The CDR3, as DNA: TGCGCCAGCAGTCCCGCCCTGACTAGCGGGACCGAGACCCAGTACTTC.

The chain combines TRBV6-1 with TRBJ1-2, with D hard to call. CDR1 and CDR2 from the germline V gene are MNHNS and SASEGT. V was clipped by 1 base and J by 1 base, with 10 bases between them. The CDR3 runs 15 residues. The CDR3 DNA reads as TGTGCCAGCAGTGAAGAAGGCGGGATTAACTATGGCTACACCTTC. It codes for CASSEEGGINYGYTF.

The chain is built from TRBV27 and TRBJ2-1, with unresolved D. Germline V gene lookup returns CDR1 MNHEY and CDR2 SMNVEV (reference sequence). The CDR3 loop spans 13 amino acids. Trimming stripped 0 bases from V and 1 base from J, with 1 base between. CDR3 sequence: CASSLSSYNEQFF. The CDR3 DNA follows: TGTGCCAGCAGTTTATCGTCCTACAATGAGCAGTTCTTC.

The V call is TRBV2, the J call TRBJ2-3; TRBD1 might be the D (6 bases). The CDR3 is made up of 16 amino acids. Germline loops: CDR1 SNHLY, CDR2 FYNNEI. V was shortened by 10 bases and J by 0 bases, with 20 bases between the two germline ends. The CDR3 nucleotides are TGTGCCACCCGACAGGTCCAGCGCTCTAGCACAGATACGCAGTATTTT. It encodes CATRQVQRSSTDTQYF.

DNA for the CDR3: TGTGCCAGCAGCTTGGAGGGACGGAATGCCTATGGCTACACCTTC. This sequence encodes CASSLEGRNAYGYTF. The rearrangement uses TRBV5-6 and TRBJ1-2; perhaps TRBD1 as D (5 bases). V was cut by 0 bases and J by 4 bases, with 13 bases left in between. Looked up from germline, CDR1 is SGHDT and CDR2 is YYEEEE. The CDR3 loop spans 15 amino acids. Together with reference TRBV5-6 and TRBJ1-2, the CDR3 gives the full variable domain: DAGVTQSPTHLIKTRGQQVTLRCSPKSGHDTVSWYQQALGQGPQFIFQYYEEEERQRGNFPDRFSGHQFPNYSSELNVNALLLGDSALYLCASSLEGRNAYGYTFGSGTRLTVV.

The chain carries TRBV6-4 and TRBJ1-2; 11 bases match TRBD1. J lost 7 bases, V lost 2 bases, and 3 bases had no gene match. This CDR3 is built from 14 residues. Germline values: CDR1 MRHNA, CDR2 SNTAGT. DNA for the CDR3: TGTGCCAGCAGTGACGGACAGGGGGCGCTTGGCTACACCTTC. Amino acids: CASSDGQGALGYTF.

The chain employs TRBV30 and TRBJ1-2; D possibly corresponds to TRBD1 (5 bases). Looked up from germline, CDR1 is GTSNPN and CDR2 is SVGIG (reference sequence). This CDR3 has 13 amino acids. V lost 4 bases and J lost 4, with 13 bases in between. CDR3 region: CAWNSGTAYGYTF. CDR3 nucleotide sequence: TGTGCCTGGAACTCGGGGACCGCCTATGGCTACACCTTC. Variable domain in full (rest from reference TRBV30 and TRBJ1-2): SQTIHQWPATLVQPVGSPLSLECTVEGTSNPNLYWYRQAAGRGLQLLFYSVGIGQISSEVPQNLSASRPQDRQFILSSKKLLLSDSGFYLCAWNSGTAYGYTFGSGTRLTVV.

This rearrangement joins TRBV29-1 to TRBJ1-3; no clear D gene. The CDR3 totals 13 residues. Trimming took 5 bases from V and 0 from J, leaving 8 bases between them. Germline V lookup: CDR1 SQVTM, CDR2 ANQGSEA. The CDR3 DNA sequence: TGCAGCGTTAGTAAGGACTCTGGAAACACCATATATTTT. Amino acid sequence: CSVSKDSGNTIYF. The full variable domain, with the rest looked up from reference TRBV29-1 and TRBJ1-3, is SAVISQKPSRDICQRGTSLTIQCQVDSQVTMMFWYRQQPGQSLTLIATANQGSEATYESGFVIDKFPISRPNLTFSTLTVSNMSPEDSSIYLCSVSKDSGNTIYFGEGSWLTVV.

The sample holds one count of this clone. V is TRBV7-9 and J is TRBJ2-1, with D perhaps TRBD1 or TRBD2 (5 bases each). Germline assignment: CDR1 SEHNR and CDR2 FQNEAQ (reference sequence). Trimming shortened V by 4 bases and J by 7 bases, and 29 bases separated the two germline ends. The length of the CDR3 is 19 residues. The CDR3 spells CASSSPFGTDSRTLNEQFF. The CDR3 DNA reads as TGTGCCAGCAGCTCCCCCTTTGGGACCGACAGCCGCACTTTAAATGAGCAGTTCTTC.

The CDR3 loop reads CASSQEIAANYGYTF. In nucleotides, the CDR3 is TGTGCCAGCAGCCAAGAGATCGCAGCTAACTATGGCTACACCTTC. V is TRBV4-2 and J is TRBJ1-2; D remains unclear. The CDR3 has 15 amino acids. Trimming shortened V by 0 bases and J by 0 bases, and 8 bases separated the two germline ends. Germline V CDR1 and CDR2: LGHNA, YNFKEQ.

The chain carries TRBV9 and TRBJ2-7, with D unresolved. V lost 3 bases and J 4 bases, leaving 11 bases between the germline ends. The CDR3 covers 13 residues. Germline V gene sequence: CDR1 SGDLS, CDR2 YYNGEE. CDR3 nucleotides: TGTGCCAGCAGCGGGGCGGAGAAGTACGAGCAGTACTTC. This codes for CASSGAEKYEQYF.

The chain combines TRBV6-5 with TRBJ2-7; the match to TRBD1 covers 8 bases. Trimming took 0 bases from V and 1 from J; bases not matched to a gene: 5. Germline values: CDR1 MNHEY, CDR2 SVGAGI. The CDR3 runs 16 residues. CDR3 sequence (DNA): TGTGCCAGCAGTTACTCAGCCAGGGGGCGATCCTACGAGCAGTACTTC. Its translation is CASSYSARGRSYEQYF.

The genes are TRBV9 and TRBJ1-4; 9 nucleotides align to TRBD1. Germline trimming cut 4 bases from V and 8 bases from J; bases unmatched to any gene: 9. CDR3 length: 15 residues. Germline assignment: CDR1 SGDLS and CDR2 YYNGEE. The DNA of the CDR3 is TGTGCCAGCAGCCGGAGCAGTGGGACAGGGGAAAAACTGTTTTTT. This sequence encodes CASSRSSGTGEKLFF. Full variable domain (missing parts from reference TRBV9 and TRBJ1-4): DSGVTQTPKHLITATGQRVTLRCSPRSGDLSVYWYQQSLDQGLQFLIQYYNGEERAKGNILERFSAQQFPDLHSELNLSSLELGDSALYFCASSRSSGTGEKLFFGSGTQLSVL.